The 21 T cell receptor beta chains presented below share a single source sample, sequenced in a study of T cells in Graves' hyperthyroidism and ophthalmopathy. The CDR3 regions of TCR beta were amplified from RNA transcripts. The TCR CDR3 first-round RT-PCR relied on the HTBI primer set. TCRdb re-derived calls from the multiplex PCR reads in MiXCR, one entry per CDR3 protein. The profile shows approximately 420,000 distinct CDR3 sequences, approximately 14% of them singletons. The sequencing sample was made of blood. These TCRs come from a woman under 30 with Graves' hyperthyroidism.

The chain joins TRBV6-2 or TRBV6-3 to TRBJ1-5; 7 positions agree with TRBD1. The length of the CDR3 is 17 residues. V shed 2 bases, J shed 3 bases, and the junction held 10 bases outside the gene matches. Per germline, CDR1 MNHEY and CDR2 SVGEGT. The CDR3 reads CASSYDGGTETNQPQHF. CDR3 sequence (DNA): TGTGCCAGCAGTTACGACGGAGGGACAGAAACCAATCAGCCCCAGCATTTT.

This clonotype showed up many times. The chain combines TRBV11-2 with TRBJ2-2; D may be TRBD2 (5 bases). The CDR3 is 15 amino acids. Trimming took off 4 bases at V and 4 bases at J, with 13 bases between the two ends. Germline V gives CDR1 SGHAT, CDR2 FQNNGV. Here the CDR3 DNA reads TGTGCCAGCAGCTACGGCTTTGCGGGCACCGGGGAGCTGTTTTTT. Encoded protein: CASSYGFAGTGELFF. The variable domain in full, with the rest retrieved from reference TRBV11-2 and TRBJ2-2, is EAGVAQSPRYKIIEKRQSVAFWCNPISGHATLYWYQQILGQGPKLLIQFQNNGVVDDSQLPKDRFSAERLKGVDSTLKIQPAKLEDSAVYLCASSYGFAGTGELFFGEGSRLTVL.

This rearrangement joins TRBV20-1 to TRBJ2-7; TRBD2 matches 7 bases. Germline CDR1 reads DFQATT; CDR2 reads SNEGSKA (reference sequence). V dropped 1 base and J dropped 3; count of bases not matched to a gene: 3. CDR3 length: 13 amino acids. CDR3 DNA sequence: TGCAGTGCTAGAGGCGGGAGTCTCTACGAGCAGTACTTC. The encoded protein is CSARGGSLYEQYF.

The V and J genes are TRBV4-2 and TRBJ1-1, with TRBD1 as a possible D gene (6 bases). In germline, CDR1 is LGHNA, CDR2 YNFKEQ. Trimming took off 4 bases at V and 3 bases at J, with 12 bases between the two ends. The CDR3 has 14 amino acids. The CDR3 nucleotides are TGTGCCAGCAGCCGCGCGGGGGCAGACACTGAAGCTTTCTTT. As protein: CASSRAGADTEAFF.

The chain recombines TRBV9 with TRBJ2-1, with TRBD2 identical over 10 bases. V lost 2 bases and J lost 9; bases outside the gene matches: 8. The V gene's germline CDR1 is SGDLS and CDR2 YYNGEE. The CDR3 is 15 amino acids. This CDR3 reads CASSVSGREVGEQFF. In DNA form, the CDR3 reads TGTGCCAGCAGCGTGAGCGGGAGGGAGGTTGGTGAGCAGTTCTTC. The full variable domain, with the rest looked up from reference TRBV9 and TRBJ2-1, is DSGVTQTPKHLITATGQRVTLRCSPRSGDLSVYWYQQSLDQGLQFLIQYYNGEERAKGNILERFSAQQFPDLHSELNLSSLELGDSALYFCASSVSGREVGEQFFGPGTRLTVL.

This clonotype was found many times. The chain links TRBV7-9 to TRBJ2-1; no reliable D call. CDR1 and CDR2 from the germline V gene are SEHNR and FQNEAQ (reference sequence). Trimming stripped 1 base from V and 0 bases from J, with 10 bases between. The CDR3 has 16 residues. CDR3 DNA sequence: TGTGCCAGCAGCTTAGAAACCCTGAGCTCCTACAATGAGCAGTTCTTC. It translates to CASSLETLSSYNEQFF. Looking up the rest from reference TRBV7-9 and TRBJ2-1 gives the full variable domain: DTGVSQNPRHKITKRGQNVTFRCDPISEHNRLYWYRQTLGQGPEFLTYFQNEAQLEKSRLLSDRFSAERPKGSFSTLEIQRTEQGDSAMYLCASSLETLSSYNEQFFGPGTRLTVL.

This clonotype came up many times. This chain joins TRBV3-1 and TRBJ2-2; perhaps TRBD1 as D (6 bases). The germline gives CDR1 LGHDT, CDR2 YNNKEL (reference sequence). This CDR3 is 13 amino acids long. The V and J ends lost 5 bases and 6 bases respectively, with 10 bases between them. The CDR3 DNA is TGTGCCAGCAGCGAACAGGGTTCCGGGGAGCTGTTTTTT. Translation gives CASSEQGSGELFF.

This clonotype was counted between two and nine times. The chain recombines TRBV4-3 with TRBJ2-7; 10 bases are a match to TRBD2. The CDR3 runs 16 residues. Germline lookup yields CDR1 LGHNA and CDR2 YSLEER. V gave up 2 bases and J gave up 7 bases; unmatched junction bases: 11. The CDR3 coding sequence is TGCGCCAGCAGCCAATCCAACAGGCTAGCGGGAGATGAGCAGTACTTC. Its protein product is CASSQSNRLAGDEQYF.

The chain couples TRBV29-1 to TRBJ2-7; perhaps TRBD2 as D (7 bases). The CDR3 totals 13 residues. The germline V gene has CDR1 SQVTM and CDR2 ANQGSEA. Trimming removed 4 bases from V and 2 bases from J, with 12 bases in between. The CDR3 sequence is CSVGTRGTYEQYF. The CDR3 DNA is TGCAGCGTTGGGACTAGGGGGACCTACGAGCAGTACTTC.

This clonotype was seen a few times. V is TRBV24-1 and J is TRBJ2-1, with 9 bases fitting TRBD2. V was pared by 7 bases and J by 9 bases, with 9 bases of the junction left unmatched. Germline-derived CDR1 and CDR2 are KGHDR and SFDVKD. The CDR3 is made up of 14 amino acids. The CDR3 sequence is CATREGGRGGEQFF. The CDR3 nucleotides read TGTGCCACCAGAGAAGGCGGGAGGGGGGGTGAGCAGTTCTTC.

This clonotype has more than one count but fewer than ten. The CDR3 reads CASSSGTENYGYTF. The CDR3 bases are TGCGCCAGCAGCTCAGGGACAGAGAACTATGGCTACACCTTC. V is TRBV5-1 and J is TRBJ1-2, with TRBD1 identical over 7 bases. This CDR3 has 14 amino acids. Per the germline V gene, CDR1 is SGHRS and CDR2 is YFSETQ. With V trimmed by 3 bases and J by 2 bases, 4 bases remained unmatched.

This clonotype has at least ten counts. This chain links TRBV28 with TRBJ1-1; D is uncertain. CDR3 length: 16 residues. The germline V and J ends were trimmed by 7 bases and 1 base, with 19 bases remaining between them. Germline V lookup: CDR1 MDHEN, CDR2 SYDVKM. The CDR3 protein is CASTSTLTGWNTEAFF. The CDR3, as DNA: TGTGCCAGCACTTCCACCCTCACGGGGTGGAACACTGAAGCTTTCTTT.

This chain joins TRBV18 and TRBJ1-1; D is unclear. The CDR3 is 16 residues long. Trimming removed 3 bases from V and 1 base from J, with 15 bases in between. Looked up from germline, CDR1 is KGHSH and CDR2 is LQKENI. DNA of the CDR3: TGTGCCAGCTCACCCATGCTCGGGAATGCGAACACTGAAGCTTTCTTT. Protein sequence: CASSPMLGNANTEAFF.

This clonotype was counted ten times or more. The V call is TRBV7-9, the J call TRBJ2-1; 11 nucleotides align to TRBD2. Germline CDR1 reads SEHNR; CDR2 reads FQNEAQ (reference sequence). CDR3 length: 16 residues. After removal of 2 bases from V and 3 bases from J, the junction contained 3 bases not matched to a gene. The CDR3 DNA is TGTGCCAGCAGCTTACCGGGACTAGCGGTCTACAATGAGCAGTTCTTC. Protein: CASSLPGLAVYNEQFF.

This chain links TRBV10-2 with TRBJ2-7; 10 bases agree with TRBD1. The CDR3 has 17 amino acids. Germline-derived CDR1 and CDR2 are WSHSY and SAAADI. V lost 6 bases to trimming and J lost 1 base; unmatched junction nucleotides: 12. DNA of the CDR3: TGCGCCAGCAGCCAGCAGCCGGGACAGGGGATTTCCTACGAGCAGTACTTC. Translating it yields CASSQQPGQGISYEQYF.

This clonotype was seen many times. An end of the junction differs from the germline gene, which may be a read error. V gene TRBV2 combines with J gene TRBJ2-5; 8 bases align to TRBD2. CDR1 SNHLY and CDR2 FYNNEI come from the germline V gene. CDR3 size: 13 residues. CDR3 sequence reads: CASSEARTGGPHF. Here the CDR3 DNA reads TGTGCCAGCAGTGAAGCGCGAACGGGAGGGCCGCACTTC.

At least ten counts were recorded for this clonotype. This chain links TRBV28 with TRBJ1-2; TRBD1 is a possible D gene (5 bases). Germline CDR1 MDHEN, CDR2 SYDVKM. The CDR3 consists of 13 residues. With 7 bases removed from V and 6 bases from J, the gap between germline ends came to 15 bases. The CDR3, as DNA: TGTGCCAGCATTCACTCAGGGTTTAATGGCTACACCTTC. Protein sequence: CASIHSGFNGYTF.

At least ten counts were recorded for this clonotype. V is TRBV30 and J is TRBJ2-7; 13 bases map to TRBD2. Trimming cost V 4 bases and J 1 base; bases outside gene matches: 7. Germline V gene lookup returns CDR1 GTSNPN and CDR2 SVGIG (reference sequence). CDR3 length: 16 residues. The CDR3 here is CAWTPRLAGGSYEQYF. The CDR3 coding sequence is TGTGCCTGGACGCCAAGACTAGCGGGAGGATCCTACGAGCAGTACTTC.

Ten or more counts support this clonotype. The chain combines TRBV4-1 with TRBJ2-1; TRBD2 matches at 9 bases. This CDR3 comprises 17 residues. CDR1 and CDR2 from the germline V gene are MGHRA and YSYEKL. The junction had 5 bases not matched to a gene; V was cut back by 1 base and J by 1 base. CDR3 in DNA: TGCGCCAGCAGCCAAGGGCTAGCGGGAAATTCCTACAATGAGCAGTTCTTC. Amino acids: CASSQGLAGNSYNEQFF.

The rearrangement joins TRBV14 to TRBJ2-1, with TRBD2 identical over 13 bases. Germline V CDR1 and CDR2: SGHDN, FVKESK. The CDR3 contains 15 residues. With 4 bases clipped from V and 8 bases from J, the junction kept 5 bases outside the gene matches. The CDR3 DNA is TGTGCCAGCAGCCCCGGGACTAGCGGGATCGATGAGCAGTTCTTC. Translating gives CASSPGTSGIDEQFF.

Comments on this clonotype: Being one base from a much bigger clone, this may be a read error. The CDR3 sequence is CASSGGQGDTEAFF. DNA for the CDR3: TGCGCCAGCAGCGGGGGACAGGGGGACACTGAAGCTTTCTTT. The V call is TRBV5-1, the J call TRBJ1-1, with TRBD1 matching over 11 bases. This CDR3 has 14 residues. The junction had 2 bases not matched to a gene; V was cut back by 4 bases and J by 3 bases. The germline V gene encodes CDR1 SGHRS and CDR2 YFSETQ.